Following are 10 T cell receptor beta chains from one sample sequenced in a study of blood T cell repertoires in COVID-19. The data were produced by immunoSEQ multiplex PCR, yet TCRdb's version contains in-frame clones alone and is incomplete. The sample has 270,000 or so clones; approximately 89% are singletons. Sequenced: PBMCs or T cells enriched from blood (not recorded which). Every receptor here comes from a woman between 18 and 30 years old who had recovered from COVID-19.

This chain connects TRBV5-4 to TRBJ1-2, with TRBD1 matching 7 bases. The CDR3 is 15 residues long. Germline V gives CDR1 SGHNT, CDR2 YYREEE (reference sequence). V dropped 1 base and J dropped 4; count of bases not matched to a gene: 7. The CDR3 DNA reads TGTGCCAGCAGCTTGCCTCAGGGGGGTGGCTATGGCTACACCTTC. Protein sequence: CASSLPQGGGYGYTF.

The chain couples TRBV7-9 to TRBJ1-1, with no clear D. This CDR3 spans 13 amino acids. Between the trimmed V and J ends, which lost 3 bases and 2 bases, there was a span of 7 bases. CDR1 is SEHNR, CDR2 FQNEAQ, per germline (reference sequence). The CDR3 nucleotides are TGTGCCAGCAGCTTTTCGCTAAACACTGAAGCTTTCTTT. It yields the protein CASSFSLNTEAFF.

The V gene is TRBV7-9, the J gene TRBJ2-7, with TRBD2 matching over 11 bases. CDR1 SEHNR and CDR2 FQNEAQ come from the germline V gene (reference sequence). V dropped 3 bases and J dropped 9; count of bases not matched to a gene: 7. This CDR3 comprises 14 residues. CDR3 loop: CASSLTSGEWGQYF. In nucleotides, the CDR3 is TGTGCCAGCAGCTTGACTAGCGGGGAGTGGGGGCAGTACTTC.

This clone was seen only a few times. The V call is TRBV2, the J call TRBJ1-5, with no clear D. Germline V lookup: CDR1 SNHLY, CDR2 FYNNEI. V was trimmed by 3 bases and J by 0 bases, leaving 12 bases between them. There are 16 residues in the CDR3. CDR3 DNA: TGTGCCAGCAGTGACTCAGGCCGATATAGCAATCAGCCCCAGCATTTT. Residues: CASSDSGRYSNQPQHF.

This chain joins TRBV6-4 and TRBJ2-2; 12 nucleotides match TRBD1. CDR1 is MRHNA and CDR2 is SNTAGT in the germline V gene. CDR3 length: 16 amino acids. Germline trimming cut 6 bases from V and 5 bases from J; bases unmatched to any gene: 7. The CDR3 loop is CASSLGQGASTGELFF. As DNA, the CDR3 is TGTGCCAGCAGCCTGGGACAGGGGGCATCTACCGGGGAGCTGTTTTTT.

The chain recombines TRBV6-2 or TRBV6-3 with TRBJ2-7; D is possibly TRBD2 (5 bases). Trimming removed 5 bases at V and 2 bases at J, with 16 bases between. CDR3 length: 15 residues. Germline values: CDR1 MNHEY, CDR2 SVGEGT. CDR3 protein: CASSDPGLTTYEQYF. The CDR3 bases are TGTGCCAGCAGTGACCCTGGACTCACTACCTACGAGCAGTACTTC.

The rearrangement joins TRBV24-1 to TRBJ1-2; TRBD1 is a possible D gene (5 bases). CDR1 is KGHDR and CDR2 is SFDVKD in the germline V gene. CDR3 length equals 13 residues. V lost 6 bases to trimming and J lost 4 bases, with 11 bases between them. The chain's CDR3 is CATSQGVFYGYTF. DNA of the CDR3: TGTGCCACCAGTCAAGGGGTGTTCTATGGCTACACCTTC.

This clone was detected once. The chain employs TRBV30 and TRBJ2-1, with 7 bases fitting TRBD2. CDR3 length equals 21 residues. J was trimmed by 1 base and V by 3 bases; bases with no gene match: 24. The germline CDR1 and CDR2 sequences are GTSNPN and SVGIG (reference sequence). The CDR3 DNA reads as TGTGCCTGGAGCGACCTGGGTGGGGCTAGCGGTCCCGCGAGGTCCTACAATGAGCAGTTCTTC. Its protein product is CAWSDLGGASGPARSYNEQFF.

The chain employs TRBV3-1 (or the pseudogene TRBV3-2) and TRBJ1-5, with D perhaps TRBD1 (5 bases). The V gene's germline CDR1 is LGHDT and CDR2 YNNKEL (reference sequence). V was trimmed by 1 base and J by 1 base, leaving 14 bases between them. This CDR3 comprises 17 residues. CDR3 DNA sequence: TGTGCCAGCAGCCAAGGTACGATAACAGGAAGCAATCAGCCCCAGCATTTT. Amino acids: CASSQGTITGSNQPQHF.

This CDR3 reads CASSFSGRTDTQYF. The CDR3 DNA sequence: TGTGCCAGCAGCTTTTCAGGTCGCACAGATACGCAGTATTTT. The rearrangement links TRBV7-2 to TRBJ2-3; D gene unclear. Trimming stripped 3 bases from V and 1 base from J, with 8 bases between. From germline, CDR1 is SGHTA and CDR2 FQGNSA. This CDR3 has 14 amino acids.